This TCR beta chain was observed in a study of T cell repertoires in cytomegalovirus infection. The V and J ends lost 4 bases and 3 bases respectively, with 13 bases between them. The CDR3 runs 14 residues. In germline, CDR1 is KGHSH, CDR2 LQKENI. TCRdb re-analysed the reads in MiXCR, keeping a single row per CDR3 protein. Among 200,000 to 300,000 distinct CDR3 sequences listed, roughly 9.1% were seen once. The chain couples TRBV18 to TRBJ2-7; perhaps TRBD2 as D (6 bases). This TCR was sampled from a human donor in good health (CMV status not recorded). Some clones in this sample may be carry-over from other donors' samples. The sequenced sample was PBMCs. CDR3 in amino acids: CASSQGGSRYEQYF. Written as DNA, the CDR3 is TGTGCCAGCTCACAAGGAGGGTCCCGCTACGAGCAGTACTTC.